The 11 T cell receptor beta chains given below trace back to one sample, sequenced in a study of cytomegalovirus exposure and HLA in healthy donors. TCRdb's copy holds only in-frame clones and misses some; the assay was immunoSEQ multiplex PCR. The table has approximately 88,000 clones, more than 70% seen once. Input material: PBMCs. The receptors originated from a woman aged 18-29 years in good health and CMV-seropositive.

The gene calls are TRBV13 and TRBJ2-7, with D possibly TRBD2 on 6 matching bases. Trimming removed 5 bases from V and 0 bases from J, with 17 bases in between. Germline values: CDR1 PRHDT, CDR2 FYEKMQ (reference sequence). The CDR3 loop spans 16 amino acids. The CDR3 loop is CASSQWGEEGSYEQYF. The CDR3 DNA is TGTGCCAGCAGCCAATGGGGGGAAGAGGGCTCCTACGAGCAGTACTTC.

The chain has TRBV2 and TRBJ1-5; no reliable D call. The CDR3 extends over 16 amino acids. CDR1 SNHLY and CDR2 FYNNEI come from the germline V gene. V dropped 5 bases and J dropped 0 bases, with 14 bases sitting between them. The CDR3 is CASSSRRGYSNQPQHF. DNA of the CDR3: TGTGCCAGCAGTTCTCGCCGGGGATATAGCAATCAGCCCCAGCATTTT.

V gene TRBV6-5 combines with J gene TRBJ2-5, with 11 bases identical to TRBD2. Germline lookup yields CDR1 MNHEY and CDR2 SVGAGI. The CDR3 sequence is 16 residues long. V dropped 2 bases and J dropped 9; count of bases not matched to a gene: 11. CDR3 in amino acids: CASSYITSGGPRAQYF. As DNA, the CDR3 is TGTGCCAGCAGTTACATTACTAGCGGGGGCCCCAGAGCCCAGTACTTC.

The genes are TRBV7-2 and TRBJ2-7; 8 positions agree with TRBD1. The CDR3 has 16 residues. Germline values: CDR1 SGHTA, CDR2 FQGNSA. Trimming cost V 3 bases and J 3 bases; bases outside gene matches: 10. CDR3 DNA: TGTGCCAGCAGCTTCGGGACAGGCCGCCTGGGCTACGAGCAGTACTTC. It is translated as CASSFGTGRLGYEQYF. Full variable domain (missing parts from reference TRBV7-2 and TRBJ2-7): GAGVSQSPSNKVTEKGKDVELRCDPISGHTALYWYRQSLGQGLEFLIYFQGNSAPDKSGLPSDRFSAERTGGSVSTLTIQRTQQEDSAVYLCASSFGTGRLGYEQYFGPGTRLTVT.

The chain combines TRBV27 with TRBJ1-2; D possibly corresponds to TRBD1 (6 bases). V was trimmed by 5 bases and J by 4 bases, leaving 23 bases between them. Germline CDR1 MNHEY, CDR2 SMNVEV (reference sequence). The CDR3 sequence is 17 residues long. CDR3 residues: CASSGLDVRGPLYGYTF. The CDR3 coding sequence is TGTGCCAGCAGTGGCCTCGACGTCAGGGGCCCCCTCTATGGCTACACCTTC.

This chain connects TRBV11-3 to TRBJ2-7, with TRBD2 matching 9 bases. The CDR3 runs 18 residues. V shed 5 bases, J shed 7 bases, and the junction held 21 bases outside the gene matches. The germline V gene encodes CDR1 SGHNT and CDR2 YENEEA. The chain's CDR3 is CASSPRPGLAPPLREQYF. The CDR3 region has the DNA TGTGCCAGCAGCCCACGCCCGGGACTAGCTCCCCCTTTGAGGGAGCAGTACTTC.

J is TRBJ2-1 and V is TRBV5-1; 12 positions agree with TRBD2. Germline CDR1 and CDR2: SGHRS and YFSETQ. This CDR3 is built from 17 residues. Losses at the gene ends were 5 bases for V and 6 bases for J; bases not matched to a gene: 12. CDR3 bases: TGCGCCAGCAGTTCTAGCGGGGGGGCGTTGGGACTCAATGAGCAGTTCTTC. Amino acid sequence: CASSSSGGALGLNEQFF.

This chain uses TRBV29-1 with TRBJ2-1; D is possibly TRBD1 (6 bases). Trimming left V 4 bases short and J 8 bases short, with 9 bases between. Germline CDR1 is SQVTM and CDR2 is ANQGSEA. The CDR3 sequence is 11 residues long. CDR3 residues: CSVGRGDEQFF. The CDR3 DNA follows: TGCAGCGTTGGCAGGGGCGATGAGCAGTTCTTC.

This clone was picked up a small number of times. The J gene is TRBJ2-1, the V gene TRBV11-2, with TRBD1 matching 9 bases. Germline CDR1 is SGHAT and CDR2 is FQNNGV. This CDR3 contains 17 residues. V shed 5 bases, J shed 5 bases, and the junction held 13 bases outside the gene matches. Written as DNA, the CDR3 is TGTGCCAGCAGCCCTTTTCCCGAGGACAGGGGAAACAATGAGCAGTTCTTC. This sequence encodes CASSPFPEDRGNNEQFF.

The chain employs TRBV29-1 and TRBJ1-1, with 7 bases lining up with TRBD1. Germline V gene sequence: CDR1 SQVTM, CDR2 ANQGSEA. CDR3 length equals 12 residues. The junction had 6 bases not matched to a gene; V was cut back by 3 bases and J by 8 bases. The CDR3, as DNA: TGCAGCGTTGACACCAGGGGGAAGGAAGCTTTCTTT. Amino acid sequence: CSVDTRGKEAFF.

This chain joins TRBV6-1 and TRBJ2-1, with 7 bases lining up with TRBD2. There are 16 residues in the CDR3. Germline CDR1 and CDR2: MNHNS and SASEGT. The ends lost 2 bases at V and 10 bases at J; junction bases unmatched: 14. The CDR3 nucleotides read TGTGCCAGCAGTGAAAGCTCTACTAGCGCCGCGGGGGAGCAGTTCTTC. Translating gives CASSESSTSAAGEQFF.